These 29 T cell receptor beta chains originate from one sample sequenced in a study of spatial heterogeneity in lung cancer. Time point denoted: sample taken at primary tumor resection. From the 5' RACE reads, TCRdb called clonotypes with MiXCR, one entry per CDR3 protein. There are a few hundred distinct CDR3 sequences in the sample; about a third occur only once, and 20% to 25% lies in the top ten. Material: normal lung tissue next to the tumor, obtained at surgery. All receptors derive from a male donor with early-stage non-small cell lung cancer.

This clonotype counts as medium-sized. The V and J genes are TRBV24-1 and TRBJ2-5, with TRBD1 identical over 12 bases. This CDR3 has 16 amino acids. Per germline, CDR1 KGHDR and CDR2 SFDVKD. V gave up 1 base and J gave up 5 bases; unmatched junction bases: 4. The CDR3 DNA reads as TGTGCCACCAGTGATTTTGGGACAGGGGGCGGCGAGACCCAGTACTTC. Its translation: CATSDFGTGGGETQYF.

By proportion, this clonotype is large (0.1 to 1%). The chain links TRBV28 to TRBJ2-7; no clear D gene. The CDR3 spans 14 residues. V lost 2 bases to trimming and J lost 0 bases, with 8 bases between them. Germline assignment: CDR1 MDHEN and CDR2 SYDVKM. The CDR3 DNA is TGTGCCAGCAGTTTACGTCTCCTCTCCTACGAGCAGTACTTC. This gives the protein CASSLRLLSYEQYF.

By frequency in the sample, this clonotype is large. This rearrangement joins TRBV7-2 to TRBJ1-1; D unresolved. Trimming removed 5 bases at V and 8 bases at J, with 12 bases between. This CDR3 is built from 12 residues. The V gene's germline CDR1 is SGHTA and CDR2 FQGNSA. The CDR3 reads CASSNPYEEAFF. CDR3 bases: TGTGCCAGCAGCAACCCCTACGAGGAAGCTTTCTTT.

This clonotype is deemed large. The chain couples TRBV6-2 or TRBV6-3 to TRBJ2-7; D gene unclear. The CDR3 contains 13 residues. V dropped 5 bases and J dropped 7 bases, with 15 bases sitting between them. CDR1 and CDR2 (germline): MNHEY, SVGEGT. CDR3 region: CASSSNKDMEQYF. The CDR3 DNA follows: TGTGCCAGCAGTAGCAACAAGGATATGGAGCAGTACTTC.

V usage is TRBV5-1 and J usage is TRBJ1-1; 7 bases line up with TRBD1. V was clipped by 2 bases and J by 4 bases; unmatched bases: 5. Germline V gene data show CDR1 as SGHRS and CDR2 as YFSETQ. The CDR3 runs to 14 residues. DNA of the CDR3: TGCGCCAGCAGCTTCACAGGGGATATCACTGAAGCTTTCTTT. Amino acid sequence: CASSFTGDITEAFF.

This clonotype qualifies as large. The chain uses TRBV24-1 and TRBJ2-1; D may be TRBD1 or TRBD2 (5 bases each). This CDR3 has 16 residues. Germline CDR1 and CDR2: KGHDR and SFDVKD. Trimming left V 3 bases short and J 8 bases short, with 19 bases between. As DNA, the CDR3 is TGTGCCACCAGTGATCCTACAGGAGGAAAGGCGGATGAGCAGTTCTTC. This translates into CATSDPTGGKADEQFF.

This clonotype is classed as medium-sized. The rearrangement uses TRBV6-2 or TRBV6-3 and TRBJ2-1; 9 bases line up with TRBD2. J gave up 9 bases and V 0 bases, and 6 bases lay outside the gene matches. The CDR3 has 15 amino acids. Germline V lookup: CDR1 MNHEY, CDR2 SVGEGT. CDR3 bases: TGTGCCAGCAGTTACTCGAAACTAGCGGGTCGTGAGCAGTTCTTC. Translating gives CASSYSKLAGREQFF.

This clonotype is termed large (0.1 to 1%). The chain recombines TRBV12-5 with TRBJ2-7; D might be TRBD1 (6 bases). Looked up from germline, CDR1 is LGHNT and CDR2 is FRNRAP. CDR3 size: 14 residues. Deletions cut 8 bases from V and 0 bases from J, with 14 bases between. The CDR3 nucleotides are TGTGCTAGTTCCCTGGACAGCCCCTCCTACGAGCAGTACTTC. Amino acid sequence: CASSLDSPSYEQYF.

This clonotype was found a few times. The rearrangement uses TRBV7-6 and TRBJ2-7; TRBD2 agrees at 10 bases. With 4 bases clipped from V and 1 base from J, the junction kept 10 bases outside the gene matches. This CDR3 has 17 amino acids. Germline CDR1 reads SGHVS; CDR2 reads FNYEAQ. Written as DNA, the CDR3 is TGTGCCAGCAGCTACAGCCCCGGGACTAGCGCTTCCTACGAGCAGTACTTC. This sequence encodes CASSYSPGTSASYEQYF. Full variable domain (remainder filled in from reference TRBV7-6 and TRBJ2-7): GAGVSQSPRYKVTKRGQDVALRCDPISGHVSLYWYRQALGQGPEFLTYFNYEAQQDKSGLPNDRFSAERPEGSISTLTIQRTEQRDSAMYRCASSYSPGTSASYEQYFGPGTRLTVT.

In its sample, this clonotype is large. The chain has TRBV5-4 and TRBJ1-1, with no clear D. This CDR3 is built from 14 residues. CDR1 SGHNT and CDR2 YYREEE come from the germline V gene (reference sequence). V lost 4 bases and J lost 5, with 15 bases in between. CDR3 loop: CASSEQWRDTEAFF. The CDR3 DNA follows: TGTGCCAGCAGCGAACAGTGGCGAGATACTGAAGCTTTCTTT.

The chain joins TRBV5-1 to TRBJ2-4; TRBD2 is a possible D gene (6 bases). The CDR3 covers 16 residues. With 0 bases removed from V and 1 base from J, the gap between germline ends came to 11 bases. Germline V gene lookup returns CDR1 SGHRS and CDR2 YFSETQ. The DNA for the CDR3 is TGCGCCAGCAGCTTGGTCCTGGGGAGGGCCAAAAACATTCAGTACTTC. This encodes CASSLVLGRAKNIQYF.

The gene calls are TRBV9 and TRBJ2-7, with 12 bases lining up with TRBD1. Losses at the gene ends were 3 bases for V and 6 bases for J; bases not matched to a gene: 7. The CDR3 contains 15 residues. Germline assignment: CDR1 SGDLS and CDR2 YYNGEE. The chain's CDR3 is CASSAEGQGASEQYF. CDR3 DNA sequence: TGTGCCAGCAGCGCTGAGGGACAGGGGGCTAGCGAGCAGTACTTC.

By proportion, this clonotype is medium-sized. The rearrangement links TRBV10-3 to TRBJ2-7; 7 bases match TRBD1. The V and J ends lost 4 bases and 7 bases, in that order; junction bases with no gene match: 10. The CDR3 loop spans 14 amino acids. Looked up from germline, CDR1 is ENHRY and CDR2 is SYGVKD. The DNA for the CDR3 is TGTGCCATCAGTGGGACACAGGGGTTGAGGGAGCAGTACTTC. Translating gives CAISGTQGLREQYF.

This clonotype is labeled as hyperexpanded (1% or more). The V gene is TRBV28, the J gene TRBJ2-1; D possibly corresponds to TRBD2 (7 bases). The CDR3 is 16 residues long. V shed 5 bases and J shed 5 bases, with 19 bases lying between them. Germline V gene data show CDR1 as MDHEN and CDR2 as SYDVKM. The CDR3 DNA reads as TGTGCCAGCAGTATACCCGGGGGGCCAAGGAACAATGAGCAGTTCTTC. This gives the protein CASSIPGGPRNNEQFF.

This clonotype counts as large. The rearrangement joins TRBV23-1 to TRBJ2-2; TRBD2 matches at 7 bases. TRBV23-1 is noted as an ORF with a role that remains uncertain. V shed 1 base and J 6 bases; nucleotides not matched to a gene: 11. The CDR3 contains 17 residues. CDR3 region: CASSQWMGGRGSGELFF. The CDR3 DNA is TGCGCCAGCAGTCAATGGATGGGCGGGAGAGGTTCCGGGGAGCTGTTTTTT.

In its sample, this clonotype is medium-sized (0.01 to 0.1%). This chain links TRBV20-1 with TRBJ2-7, with a weak D call TRBD1 (7 bases). Germline V lookup: CDR1 DFQATT, CDR2 SNEGSKA (reference sequence). V shed 6 bases and J shed 0 bases, with 12 bases lying between them. This CDR3 is 13 amino acids long. CDR3: CSAGGTDSYEQYF. The CDR3 nucleotides read TGCAGTGCAGGAGGGACAGACTCCTACGAGCAGTACTTC.

The V gene is TRBV5-1, the J gene TRBJ1-1, with TRBD1 as a possible D gene (6 bases). Germline V lookup: CDR1 SGHRS, CDR2 YFSETQ. V gave up 3 bases and J gave up 1 base, with 13 bases separating them. The CDR3 is 15 residues long. The CDR3 reads CASSYDRPGNTEAFF. The CDR3 DNA sequence: TGCGCCAGCAGCTACGACAGGCCGGGGAACACTGAAGCTTTCTTT.

This clonotype is large. The CDR3 region has the DNA TGTGCCAGCAGCCTCAGCGGGAGCGCTCCCGGGGAGCTGTTTTTT. This codes for CASSLSGSAPGELFF. This chain uses TRBV3-1 with TRBJ2-2, with 8 bases matching TRBD2. J gave up 6 bases and V 4 bases, and 7 bases lay outside the gene matches. Germline V lookup: CDR1 LGHDT, CDR2 YNNKEL (reference sequence). The length of the CDR3 is 15 residues.

This clonotype ranks as large. The gene calls are TRBV28 and TRBJ2-6; D is perhaps TRBD1 or TRBD2 (5 bases each). Germline V gives CDR1 MDHEN, CDR2 SYDVKM. This CDR3 comprises 16 residues. V was cut by 6 bases and J by 0 bases, with 12 bases left in between. The CDR3 is CASRTQGASGANVLTF. In DNA, the CDR3 is TGTGCCAGCAGGACCCAGGGAGCCTCTGGGGCCAACGTCCTGACTTTC.

Concerning this clonotype itself: Just one base apart from a much larger clone, this may be a read error. This chain links TRBV11-2 with TRBJ2-2, with D possibly matching TRBD2 (5 bases). Germline CDR1 is SGHAT and CDR2 is FQNNGV. V was cut by 5 bases and J by 9 bases, with 25 bases left in between. The CDR3 sequence is 17 residues long. The CDR3 here is CASSQKRSRNGTRELFF. In DNA form, the CDR3 reads TGTGCCAGCAGCCAGAAGCGGTCCCGCAATGGAACCAGGGAGCTGTTTTTT.

Relative to its sample, this clonotype is large. The chain combines TRBV7-9 with TRBJ2-5; D is unresolved. Germline assignment: CDR1 SEHNR and CDR2 FQNEAQ (reference sequence). This CDR3 region has 14 residues. The germline V and J ends were trimmed by 5 bases and 4 bases, with 14 bases remaining between them. The CDR3 here is CASSGSSRPETQYF. The CDR3 DNA reads TGTGCCAGCAGCGGTTCGTCTAGGCCAGAGACCCAGTACTTC.

The rearrangement links TRBV6-5 to TRBJ2-1; D perhaps matches TRBD1 (6 bases). Trimming stripped 7 bases from V and 2 bases from J, with 12 bases between. This CDR3 comprises 14 residues. Germline V CDR1 and CDR2: MNHEY, SVGAGI. In DNA, the CDR3 is TGTGCCAGCAAAAAGGGACACCCCTACAATGAGCAGTTCTTC. Residues: CASKKGHPYNEQFF.

This clonotype is categorized as large. The rearrangement joins TRBV11-3 to TRBJ2-2; D is ambiguous. CDR1 and CDR2 from the germline V gene are SGHNT and YENEEA. Trimming shortened V by 3 bases and J by 4 bases, and 3 bases separated the two germline ends. The CDR3 totals 12 residues. CDR3 residues: CASSLFTGELFF. DNA for the CDR3: TGTGCCAGCAGCTTGTTCACCGGGGAGCTGTTTTTT.

In its sample, this clonotype is medium-sized. A junction boundary mismatches the germline segment, possibly from a read error. The CDR3 DNA reads as TGTGCCAGCAGCCCCCAGGGGATACCAGTTAGCGGGAGAACTTTC. This codes for CASSPQGIPVSGRTF. The V and J genes are TRBV7-9 and TRBJ2-7; 9 bases are shared with TRBD2. The CDR3 consists of 15 residues. Germline CDR1 reads SEHNR; CDR2 reads FQNEAQ (reference sequence).

This clonotype is medium-sized (0.01 to 0.1%) by share. A read error may account for a junction end that differs from germline. The chain has TRBV4-1 and TRBJ2-5; D is uncertain. The germline CDR1 and CDR2 sequences are MGHRA and YSYEKL. This CDR3 has 15 amino acids. CDR3 in DNA: TGCTCCAGCAGCCCTCAAGATGAGAGGCGGGAGACCCAGTACTTC. Translated, it gives CSSSPQDERRETQYF.

The chain employs TRBV7-2 and TRBJ2-5; weak D call: TRBD1 (5 bases). Looked up from germline, CDR1 is SGHTA and CDR2 is FQGNSA. The V gene lost 5 bases and the J gene lost 4 bases, with 8 bases spanning the gap. The CDR3 loop spans 12 amino acids. The CDR3 loop reads CASSPQGETQYF. The CDR3 DNA follows: TGTGCCAGCAGCCCTCAGGGAGAGACCCAGTACTTC. The complete variable domain, with remaining parts taken from reference TRBV7-2 and TRBJ2-5, reads GAGVSQSPSNKVTEKGKDVELRCDPISGHTALYWYRQSLGQGLEFLIYFQGNSAPDKSGLPSDRFSAERTGGSVSTLTIQRTQQEDSAVYLCASSPQGETQYFGPGTRLLVL.

The chain joins TRBV19 to TRBJ2-3; 9 bases line up with TRBD2. Germline V gene data show CDR1 as LNHDA and CDR2 as SQIVND (reference sequence). Losses at the gene ends were 7 bases for V and 5 bases for J; bases not matched to a gene: 10. The CDR3 runs 15 residues. The CDR3 DNA is TGTGCCAGTACTCATAGCGGGAGCGGGGAAGATACGCAGTATTTT. This sequence encodes CASTHSGSGEDTQYF.

The chain uses TRBV6-2 or TRBV6-3 and TRBJ2-7; 7 nucleotides agree with TRBD1. Germline CDR1 MNHEY, CDR2 SVGEGT. J lost 0 bases, V lost 5 bases, and 7 bases had no gene match. The CDR3 contains 15 residues. This CDR3 is CASSRDSLTSYEQYF. The CDR3 coding sequence is TGTGCCAGCAGTAGGGACAGCTTAACCTCCTACGAGCAGTACTTC.

By sample fraction, this clonotype is hyperexpanded. The CDR3, as DNA: TGTGCCAGCAGTCCCGGAGTCAGTGAGCAGTTCTTC. It encodes CASSPGVSEQFF. The chain joins TRBV28 to TRBJ2-1; D not resolved. V was shortened by 5 bases and J by 9 bases, with 11 bases between the two germline ends. CDR1 is MDHEN, CDR2 SYDVKM, per germline. This CDR3 spans 12 amino acids.